This record concerns one TCR beta chain sequence. The record originates from a study of control samples from healthy donors and cancer patients. CDR1 KGHSH and CDR2 LQKENI come from the germline V gene. The CDR3 sequence is 14 residues long. V was cut by 2 bases and J by 4 bases, with 11 bases left in between. This table comes from immunoSEQ multiplex PCR, and its TCRdb copy is limited to in-frame clones, with some not included. The table records tens of thousands of clones, approximately 70% of them present only once. The source material was formalin-fixed, paraffin-embedded tissue. The clonotype comes from a male donor with melanoma. This chain links TRBV18 with TRBJ1-2; no reliable D call. DNA for the CDR3: TGTGCCAGCTCACCAATCGGGCCGGCCTATGGCTACACCTTC. As protein: CASSPIGPAYGYTF.